The rows below give T cell receptor beta chains drawn from one sample of a study of T cells after yellow fever vaccination. Via MiXCR, TCRdb re-called the 5' RACE reads, giving one row per CDR3 protein. Of 300,000 or so distinct CDR3 sequences detected, approximately 13% appear once; the ten largest clones hold about 0.54%. Here the sequenced sample was CD4+ T cells sorted from PBMCs, taken 45 days after the yellow fever booster vaccination. The receptor source for this set is a man aged 25-45 years who received the YFV17D yellow fever vaccine. CDR3s include the opening cysteine and the closing phenylalanine or tryptophan. D genes are given only for firm matches. Not every row has a clone size; where given, it reads once, few, many or a size class.

d_call: -
clone_size: -
v_call: TRBV28
j_call: TRBJ2-6
cdr3_length: 18
cdr3_nt: TGTGCCAGCAGTTTAGGCCGCAGGGCGAGCTCTGGGGCCAACGTCCTGACTTTC
cdr3_aa: CASSLGRRASSGANVLTF

d_call: -
clone_size: -
v_call: TRBV7-2
j_call: TRBJ2-7
cdr3_length: 14
cdr3_nt: TGTGCCAGCACCCCCGGTGGCAGCGTCTACGAGCAGTACTTC
cdr3_aa: CASTPGGSVYEQYF

d_call: TRBD2
clone_size: -
v_call: TRBV30
j_call: TRBJ2-1
cdr3_length: 15
cdr3_nt: TGTGCCTGGATTAGCGGGACGCTCTCCTACAATGAGCAGTTCTTC
cdr3_aa: CAWISGTLSYNEQFF

d_call: TRBD1
clone_size: -
v_call: TRBV28
j_call: TRBJ2-7
cdr3_length: 13
cdr3_nt: TGTGCCAGCATCAGGGGGAACACCTACGAGCAGTACTTC
cdr3_aa: CASIRGNTYEQYF

d_call: -
clone_size: many
v_call: TRBV20-1
j_call: TRBJ2-1
cdr3_length: 13
cdr3_nt: TGCAGTGCTAAGGCGGGACTGAGCAATGAGCAGTTCTTC
cdr3_aa: CSAKAGLSNEQFF

d_call: -
clone_size: -
v_call: TRBV24-1
j_call: TRBJ1-2
cdr3_length: 13
cdr3_nt: TGTGCCACCAGTGACGTTCAGGGTGGTGTCTACACCTTC
cdr3_aa: CATSDVQGGVYTF

d_call: -
clone_size: -
v_call: TRBV5-1
j_call: TRBJ2-1
cdr3_length: 13
cdr3_nt: TGCGCCAGCAGCCCGGGAAATCTCAATGAGCAGTTCTTC
cdr3_aa: CASSPGNLNEQFF

d_call: TRBD2
clone_size: -
v_call: TRBV29-1
j_call: TRBJ2-5
cdr3_length: 14
cdr3_nt: TGCAGCGTTGAAGTATTAGCGGGGATGGAGACCCAGTACTTC
cdr3_aa: CSVEVLAGMETQYF

d_call: TRBD1
clone_size: few
v_call: TRBV10-3
j_call: TRBJ2-2
cdr3_length: 15
cdr3_nt: TGTGCCATCAGACCGGGACAGGGCGAAGGCGGGGAGCTGTTTTTT
cdr3_aa: CAIRPGQGEGGELFF

d_call: TRBD1
clone_size: few
v_call: TRBV18
j_call: TRBJ1-4
cdr3_length: 16
cdr3_nt: TGTGCCAGCTCAGAGCTCCTGGGACAGAATAATGAAAAACTGTTTTTT
cdr3_aa: CASSELLGQNNEKLFF

d_call: -
clone_size: -
v_call: TRBV24-1
j_call: TRBJ2-7
cdr3_length: 15
cdr3_nt: TGTGCCACCAGTGATTTGATGGATAGCTCCTACGAGCAGTACTTC
cdr3_aa: CATSDLMDSSYEQYF

d_call: -
clone_size: -
v_call: TRBV25-1
j_call: TRBJ2-3
cdr3_length: 15
cdr3_nt: TGTGCCAGCAGTGATCAGCTCGCTCACACAGATACGCAGTATTTT
cdr3_aa: CASSDQLAHTDTQYF

d_call: TRBD2
clone_size: few
v_call: TRBV12-3/TRBV12-4
j_call: TRBJ2-1
cdr3_length: 16
cdr3_nt: TGTGCCAGCAGTTTAAGCGGGAGGGTAAAGGGGAATGAGCAGTTCTTC
cdr3_aa: CASSLSGRVKGNEQFF

d_call: TRBD2
clone_size: -
v_call: TRBV18
j_call: TRBJ2-1
cdr3_length: 15
cdr3_nt: TGTGCCAGCTCACCAAGCGGGAGAACCGACAATGAGCAGTTCTTC
cdr3_aa: CASSPSGRTDNEQFF

d_call: -
clone_size: few
v_call: TRBV10-3
j_call: TRBJ2-5
cdr3_length: 13
cdr3_nt: TGTGCCATCAGTGAGTCACCAGGGGAGACCCAGTACTTC
cdr3_aa: CAISESPGETQYF

d_call: -
clone_size: -
v_call: TRBV28
j_call: TRBJ2-7
cdr3_length: 11
cdr3_nt: TGTGCCAGCAGTTTAAATCTTGAGCAGTACTTC
cdr3_aa: CASSLNLEQYF

d_call: -
clone_size: few
v_call: TRBV20-1
j_call: TRBJ2-1
cdr3_length: 15
cdr3_nt: TGCAGTGCAACCAGACGGGGCTTGGACTACAATGAGCAGTTCTTC
cdr3_aa: CSATRRGLDYNEQFF

d_call: -
clone_size: few
v_call: TRBV20-1
j_call: TRBJ2-5
cdr3_length: 14
cdr3_nt: TGCAGTGCCATTTCGGACCCATCCCAAGAGACCCAGTACTTC
cdr3_aa: CSAISDPSQETQYF

d_call: -
clone_size: few
v_call: TRBV20-1
j_call: TRBJ2-5
cdr3_length: 12
cdr3_nt: TGCAGTGCTCTCGAATACCAAGAGACCCAGTACTTC
cdr3_aa: CSALEYQETQYF

d_call: -
clone_size: many
v_call: TRBV4-3
j_call: TRBJ2-5
cdr3_length: 15
cdr3_nt: TGCGCCAGCAGCCAAGTTCGCGACATTTCGGAGACCCAGTACTTC
cdr3_aa: CASSQVRDISETQYF

d_call: -
clone_size: few
v_call: TRBV7-9
j_call: TRBJ2-5
cdr3_length: 9
cdr3_nt: TGTGCCAGCAGCCTCCTCGGGAACTTC
cdr3_aa: CASSLLGNF

d_call: -
clone_size: -
v_call: TRBV7-2
j_call: TRBJ2-7
cdr3_length: 13
cdr3_nt: TGTGCCAGCAGCTTAGTACAATTGGGCGAGCAGTACTTC
cdr3_aa: CASSLVQLGEQYF

d_call: -
clone_size: few
v_call: TRBV20-1
j_call: TRBJ2-7
cdr3_length: 14
cdr3_nt: TGCAGTGCGACACCCCCCCCCGGGACTTACGAGCAGTACTTC
cdr3_aa: CSATPPPGTYEQYF

d_call: -
clone_size: few
v_call: TRBV20-1
j_call: TRBJ2-1
cdr3_length: 15
cdr3_nt: TGCAGTGCTAAACTACTAAGCGACCGATACAATGAGCAGTTCTTC
cdr3_aa: CSAKLLSDRYNEQFF

d_call: -
clone_size: many
v_call: TRBV20-1
j_call: TRBJ2-7
cdr3_length: 14
cdr3_nt: TGCAGTGCTAGGACGACCGTTAGCTCCTACGAGCAGTACTTC
cdr3_aa: CSARTTVSSYEQYF

d_call: TRBD2
clone_size: -
v_call: TRBV20-1
j_call: TRBJ2-3
cdr3_length: 18
cdr3_nt: TGCAGTGCTAGAGACGGGGGACTAGCGGGAGGAGTTAAAGATACGCAGTATTTT
cdr3_aa: CSARDGGLAGGVKDTQYF

d_call: -
clone_size: few
v_call: TRBV28
j_call: TRBJ2-7
cdr3_length: 14
cdr3_nt: TGTGCCAGCAGAAGCGGGTCGGCGGTCTACGAGCAGTACTTC
cdr3_aa: CASRSGSAVYEQYF

d_call: -
clone_size: -
v_call: TRBV7-2
j_call: TRBJ2-1
cdr3_length: 12
cdr3_nt: TGTGCCAGCAGCTTAGTCGCGATCGAGCAGTTCTTC
cdr3_aa: CASSLVAIEQFF

d_call: -
clone_size: -
v_call: TRBV3-1
j_call: TRBJ2-7
cdr3_length: 12
cdr3_nt: TGTGCCAGCAGCCAACTCAGGGGCGAGCAGTACTTC
cdr3_aa: CASSQLRGEQYF

d_call: -
clone_size: -
v_call: TRBV18
j_call: TRBJ2-1
cdr3_length: 19
cdr3_nt: TGTGCCAGCTCACCAATTCGGAAATCGGTGGGAGGTGATCACAATGAGCAGTTCTTC
cdr3_aa: CASSPIRKSVGGDHNEQFF

d_call: -
clone_size: -
v_call: TRBV4-3
j_call: TRBJ2-1
cdr3_length: 14
cdr3_nt: TGCGCCAGCAGCCAAACCCCTCGATGGAATGAGCAGTTCTTC
cdr3_aa: CASSQTPRWNEQFF

d_call: -
clone_size: few
v_call: TRBV20-1
j_call: TRBJ2-3
cdr3_length: 14
cdr3_nt: TGCAGTGCTCCCGCCGGCTTTGGCACAGATACGCAGTATTTT
cdr3_aa: CSAPAGFGTDTQYF

d_call: TRBD1
clone_size: -
v_call: TRBV20-1
j_call: TRBJ2-2
cdr3_length: 14
cdr3_nt: TGCAGTGCGTTCCGGGACAGACCTACCGGGGAGCTGTTTTTT
cdr3_aa: CSAFRDRPTGELFF

d_call: TRBD2
clone_size: -
v_call: TRBV24-1
j_call: TRBJ2-1
cdr3_length: 17
cdr3_nt: TGTGCCATCAGTGATCCCTCCCCGGGACTAGCGCACCAAGAGCAGTTCTTC
cdr3_aa: CAISDPSPGLAHQEQFF

d_call: -
clone_size: once
v_call: TRBV20-1
j_call: TRBJ2-7
cdr3_length: 15
cdr3_nt: TGCAGTGCTTTCTCAGGGGCGGGCCCTCGATACGAGCAGTACTTC
cdr3_aa: CSAFSGAGPRYEQYF

d_call: -
clone_size: -
v_call: TRBV7-2
j_call: TRBJ2-7
cdr3_length: 16
cdr3_nt: TGTGCCAGCAGCGGGGGACTTCAGCGGAGCTCCTACGAGCAGTACTTC
cdr3_aa: CASSGGLQRSSYEQYF

d_call: -
clone_size: few
v_call: TRBV20-1
j_call: TRBJ1-5
cdr3_length: 13
cdr3_nt: TGCAGTGCTAGTCCACACGGAGATCAGCCCCAGCATTTT
cdr3_aa: CSASPHGDQPQHF